The TCR beta chain under discussion was sequenced for a study of cytomegalovirus exposure and HLA in healthy donors. Here immunoSEQ multiplex PCR was the method, and the copy in TCRdb shows in-frame clones only, minus some. The table records 150,000 to 250,000 clones, about 79% of them present only once. The sequenced sample consisted of PBMCs. The sequence was collected from a woman in her 30s in good health and CMV-seropositive.

The CDR3 loop is CASSPGSEKLFF. The CDR3 region has the DNA TGTGCCAGCAGTCCGGGTTCCGAAAAACTGTTTTTT. The chain is built from TRBV2 and TRBJ1-4; no clear D. Trimming stripped 5 bases from V and 8 bases from J, with 9 bases between. The CDR3 totals 12 residues. The V gene's germline CDR1 is SNHLY and CDR2 FYNNEI. Full variable domain (remainder filled in from reference TRBV2 and TRBJ1-4): EPEVTQTPSHQVTQMGQEVILRCVPISNHLYFYWYRQILGQKVEFLVSFYNNEISEKSEIFDDQFSVERPDGSNFTLKIRSTKLEDSAMYFCASSPGSEKLFFGSGTQLSVL.